The 17 T cell receptor beta chains below all came from one sample that was sequenced in a study of tumor-infiltrating lymphocytes in primary liver carcinoma. From 20-30 mg of unsorted bulk tissue, DNA and RNA were co-extracted together. A primer in the constant region served to generate TCR beta cDNA from 450 to 650 ng of total RNA. Libraries of TCR beta came from three nested multiplex PCR rounds with slightly modified ARM-PCR. A C-beta reverse primer and TRBV1-TRBV30 forward primers served in each of the first two PCR rounds, at ten to eleven cycles apiece. TCRdb recomputed calls from the multiplex PCR reads with MiXCR, one row per CDR3 protein. The repertoire holds tens of thousands of distinct CDR3 sequences, with 65% to 80% as singletons. Sequencing was done on a sample of liver tumor tissue from sampling region 5. Noted subset: tumor region T5, tumor centre. The receptors come from a man aged 40-50 years with primary liver carcinoma and hepatitis B virus infection.

The chain uses TRBV29-1 and TRBJ2-5; D may be TRBD2 (6 bases). Germline CDR1 SQVTM, CDR2 ANQGSEA. The CDR3 sequence is 14 residues long. Trimming took 7 bases from V and 0 from J, leaving 15 bases between them. CDR3 in amino acids: CSDDSGSNQETQYF. CDR3 nucleotide sequence: TGCAGCGATGATTCCGGGAGCAACCAAGAGACCCAGTACTTC. The full variable domain, with the rest looked up from reference TRBV29-1 and TRBJ2-5, is SAVISQKPSRDICQRGTSLTIQCQVDSQVTMMFWYRQQPGQSLTLIATANQGSEATYESGFVIDKFPISRPNLTFSTLTVSNMSPEDSSIYLCSDDSGSNQETQYFGPGTRLLVL.

A word on this clonotype: The conserved closing phenylalanine or tryptophan is absent in this CDR3, likely reflecting a read error. The chain has TRBV4-2 and TRBJ2-1; D possibly corresponds to TRBD2 (8 bases). Germline CDR1 LGHNA, CDR2 YNFKEQ. V was shortened by 0 bases and J by 13 bases, with 28 bases between the two germline ends. The CDR3 is 18 residues long. CDR3 DNA: TGTGCCAGCAGCCAAGAGGACAGGTACACTGGCCTAGCGGGCCGTCAGTTCCCC. Residues: CASSQEDRYTGLAGRQFP.

To note about this clonotype: This CDR3 is missing its conserved last phenylalanine or tryptophan, likely due to a read error. The chain joins TRBV6-5 to TRBJ2-3; TRBD2 aligns across 7 bases. CDR3 size: 14 residues. Germline-derived CDR1 and CDR2 are MNHEY and SVGAGI. After removal of 9 bases from V and 4 bases from J, the junction contained 10 bases not matched to a gene. CDR3 protein: CARSQQAGSDTQYL. The CDR3 DNA follows: TGTGCCAGGAGTCAACAAGCGGGATCAGATACGCAGTATTTA.

Worth noting for this clonotype: Germline and junction disagree at one end, which may indicate a read error. The chain uses TRBV11-1 and TRBJ2-1; 7 positions match TRBD2. Germline assignment: CDR1 SGHAT and CDR2 FQDESV (reference sequence). There are 17 residues in the CDR3. The CDR3 nucleotides are TGTGCTAGCAGCCTGGGACTGGCGGGAGAAGTTGACTATGAGCAGTTCTTC. Encoded protein: CASSLGLAGEVDYEQFF.

This clonotype was detected many times. The V and J genes are TRBV30 and TRBJ1-2; a weak D match, TRBD1 (6 bases). Germline V gene data show CDR1 as GTSNPN and CDR2 as SVGIG (reference sequence). V was clipped by 1 base and J by 5 bases, with 8 bases between them. CDR3 length: 12 residues. The CDR3 loop reads CAWSGGQYGYTF. CDR3 DNA: TGTGCCTGGAGTGGCGGACAGTATGGCTACACCTTC. The entire variable domain, with the rest obtained from reference TRBV30 and TRBJ1-2, is as follows: SQTIHQWPATLVQPVGSPLSLECTVEGTSNPNLYWYRQAAGRGLQLLFYSVGIGQISSEVPQNLSASRPQDRQFILSSKKLLLSDSGFYLCAWSGGQYGYTFGSGTRLTVV.

The chain couples TRBV6-5 to TRBJ1-4; D call uncertain. V was clipped by 1 base and J by 4 bases, with 16 bases between them. CDR1 and CDR2 (germline): MNHEY, SVGAGI. The CDR3 runs to 17 residues. The CDR3 nucleotides are TGTGCCAGCAGTTACTTTTGGGATTCTGGGCTTAATGAAAAACTGTTTTTT. This gives the protein CASSYFWDSGLNEKLFF.

Turning to this clonotype: The junction does not match germline at one end; this may be a read error. V is TRBV6-2 or TRBV6-3 and J is TRBJ2-5; D gene ambiguous. The germline V gene encodes CDR1 MNHEY and CDR2 SVGEGT. The CDR3 spans 15 residues. CDR3 protein: CASAPISTNSETQYF. The CDR3 nucleotides read TGTGCCAGCGCCCCCATTTCAACTAATTCAGAGACCCAGTATTTC.

This clonotype was found a few times. Since the CDR3 does not end with the conserved phenylalanine or tryptophan, this likely comes from a read error. The chain has TRBV7-8 and TRBJ2-2; D unresolved. This CDR3 spans 16 amino acids. Germline V gene lookup returns CDR1 SGHVS and CDR2 FQNEAQ. Here the CDR3 DNA reads TGTGCCAGCAGCCCCCTTCGAGGACCGAACACCGAGGAGCTGTTTCTT. Translated: CASSPLRGPNTEELFL.

V usage is TRBV10-1 and J usage is TRBJ2-7; 9 nucleotides agree with TRBD2. This CDR3 has 14 amino acids. The germline gives CDR1 WNHNN, CDR2 SYGVQD (reference sequence). The trim removed 3 bases at V and 4 bases at J, leaving 4 bases unmatched. Here the CDR3 reads CASSDSGSAYEQYF. The CDR3 region has the DNA TGCGCCAGCAGTGATAGCGGGAGCGCTTACGAGCAGTACTTC.

Details on this clonotype: Germline is not matched at one junction end, which may reflect a read error. The J gene is TRBJ1-6, the V gene TRBV6-1; D gene uncertain. The CDR3 length is 13 residues. Per germline, CDR1 MNHNS and CDR2 SASEGT. CDR3 loop: CAGMEAYNSPPNF. As DNA, the CDR3 is TGTGCCGGCATGGAAGCCTATAATTCACCCCCCAACTTT.

This clonotype was detected a few times. Given a much more abundant clone one base away, this may be a read error. Because the CDR3 is missing its conserved closing phenylalanine or tryptophan, this is likely a read error. This chain connects TRBV28 to TRBJ1-4; D possibly corresponds to TRBD1 (5 bases). This CDR3 spans 12 amino acids. Germline lookup yields CDR1 MDHEN and CDR2 SYDVKM. Trimming pared 8 bases from V and 7 bases from J, leaving 11 bases between. CDR3 sequence: CASGPQGEKLFL. As DNA, the CDR3 is TGTGCCAGCGGTCCGCAGGGTGAAAAACTGTTTCTT.

The CDR3 DNA is TGCAGCGTTGAGGAACAGGGCGGCTCCTACGAGCAGTACTTC. Translation: CSVEEQGGSYEQYF. The chain recombines TRBV29-1 with TRBJ2-7; a possible D gene is TRBD1 (6 bases). This CDR3 spans 14 amino acids. Germline CDR1 SQVTM, CDR2 ANQGSEA. Trimming took 3 bases from V and 0 from J, leaving 12 bases between them.

A note on this clonotype: One junction end disagrees with the germline gene, perhaps due to a read error. This sequence joins TRBV6-5 and TRBJ1-2; 11 bases line up with TRBD1. This CDR3 has 14 amino acids. In germline, CDR1 is MNHEY, CDR2 SVGAGI. The CDR3 is CANSRGQGAPCYTF. CDR3 sequence (DNA): TGTGCCAACAGTCGAGGACAGGGGGCGCCATGCTACACCTTC.

This clonotype was observed once. The CDR3 carries no conserved terminal phenylalanine or tryptophan, so it likely arises from a read error. V and J are TRBV10-3 and TRBJ2-5; no reliable D call. The CDR3 covers 14 residues. V was pared by 3 bases and J by 2 bases, with 10 bases between. The germline V gene has CDR1 ENHRY and CDR2 SYGVKD. The CDR3 reads CAISDGGGQETQYS. The CDR3, as DNA: TGTGCCATCAGTGATGGCGGTGGACAAGAGACCCAGTACTCC.

As to this clonotype: The junction shows a germline mismatch at one end, possibly a read error. The chain couples TRBV6-2 or TRBV6-3 to TRBJ2-6; 7 bases agree with TRBD1. The CDR3 extends over 16 amino acids. The germline CDR1 and CDR2 sequences are MNHEY and SVGEGT. The CDR3 protein is CANKTGTASGANVLTF. In nucleotides, the CDR3 is TGTGCCAACAAAACCGGGACAGCCTCTGGGGCCAACGTCCTCACTTTC.

This clonotype was seen repeatedly, ten times or more. This chain links TRBV14 with TRBJ1-1, with D unresolved. Germline loops: CDR1 SGHDN, CDR2 FVKESK. The CDR3 runs to 14 residues. The V end lost 4 bases, the J end lost 0 bases, and 9 bases lay between the germline ends. The chain's CDR3 is CASSPRGLNTEAFF. The CDR3 coding sequence is TGTGCCAGCAGCCCCAGAGGGTTGAACACTGAAGCTTTCTTT.

The J gene is TRBJ2-2, the V gene TRBV18; D may be TRBD1 or TRBD2 (5 bases each). Deletions cut 0 bases from V and 0 bases from J, with 8 bases between. This CDR3 is built from 16 residues. Germline V gene lookup returns CDR1 KGHSH and CDR2 LQKENI. CDR3 region: CASSPPGRTNTGELFF. In DNA, the CDR3 is TGTGCCAGCTCACCACCGGGACGGACGAACACCGGGGAGCTGTTTTTT.